This T cell receptor (beta chain) was captured in a study of T cell responses to AZD1222 COVID-19 vaccine (dated by TCRdb to the early 2020s). At the level of the whole study: TCR sequencing covered 230 or so trial participants: 200 to 210 given two doses of AZD1222 and approximately 25 given two doses of MenACWY control vaccine. Trial participants were enrolled by age into 18-55, 56-69 and 70-plus year subgroups, with approximately 150, 30 and 60 TCR-sequenced participants respectively.

Overall study outcomes, separate from this receptor: In the small 56-69-year group, the increase in depth fell short of significance, most likely because of low power. After two AZD1222 doses, spike-specific TCR breadth and depth were significantly higher than at day 0 and than in MenACWY recipients. Because no day 14 peak-response samples were available, repertoires were characterized only after the peak T cell response. Nearly half of unique spike-specific TCRs reportedly recognized epitopes outside regions mutated in the B.1.351 and B.1.1.7 variants. Conclusions about previously exposed vaccinees are limited because only six or seven AZD1222 recipients were SARS-CoV-2 seropositive at baseline. Vaccine-associated CD4 TCRs spanned the whole spike protein, with dominant responses in regions 160-218 and 743-854. Most participants were white British and females outnumbered males, and the authors suggested that clonal diversity may have been underestimated.

Read against the paper, the sample's time point label means: about 28 days (+/-7) after the second vaccine dose. AZD1222 recipients given second doses at about 4 weeks or at about 12 weeks were pooled, since spike-specific TCR depth and breadth were not found to differ between the two schedules. Samples from vaccinated people were obtained from the UK trials COV001 and COV002, which included a single-blind randomized controlled phase 2/3 trial of AZD1222 (ChAdOx1 nCoV-19) in healthy adults. For TCRbeta chain sequencing, PBMC samples were collected from trial participants at day 0 and at day 28 after the second dose. As to this clone: No antigen is known for it. Within one base of it there is no much larger clone, and no base qualities were kept.

The CDR3 regions of human TCRbeta chains were analyzed by immunosequencing. The authors' pipeline ran thus. TCRs in the repertoires were compared against a reference library of SARS-CoV-2-specific TCRs that had been generated with the MIRA antigen-specificity platform. Breadth was defined as the fraction of unique TCRs that were SARS-CoV-2-associated. Depth was defined as the fraction of total T cells that were SARS-CoV-2-associated. Using the MIRA data, each spike-specific TCR was mapped to the spike region that the TCR reacts to and placed in a CD4 or CD8 class. Log10-transformed breadth and depth values were compared by one-way ANOVA with Sidak's multiple comparisons tests. What TCRdb holds here is the immuneACCESS table cut down to in-frame rearrangements. Part of the clones is not present; checked against another copy, under half of the missing clones reflect an unresolved V gene, and the others are unexplained. V and J calls and clone size are as listed in that table; D and trimming were resolved from the DNA. The sample records 90,000 to 150,000 clones, roughly 86% of which are singletons. The ten largest clones represent over 2.5% of the sample.

The sequence derives from an adult who received the AZD1222 COVID-19 vaccine. The specimen was peripheral blood, collected 28 days after the second AZD1222 dose.

The CDR3 protein: CASSIGRFNYGYTF. The nucleotide sequence is TGTGCCAGTAGTATTGGGAGGTTTAACTATGGCTACACCTTC. The chain employs TRBV19 and TRBJ1-2; no D gene is confidently identified. The cysteine opens and the phenylalanine closes a CDR3 of 14 amino acids. Left in the record is the CDR3 DNA by itself, 42 bases read in frame from the first base. The junction carries 9 bases between V and J, which are trimmed by 3 bases and 1 base respectively. Taken from the germline V gene (reference sequence), the CDR1 and CDR2 loops are LNHDA and SQIVND.